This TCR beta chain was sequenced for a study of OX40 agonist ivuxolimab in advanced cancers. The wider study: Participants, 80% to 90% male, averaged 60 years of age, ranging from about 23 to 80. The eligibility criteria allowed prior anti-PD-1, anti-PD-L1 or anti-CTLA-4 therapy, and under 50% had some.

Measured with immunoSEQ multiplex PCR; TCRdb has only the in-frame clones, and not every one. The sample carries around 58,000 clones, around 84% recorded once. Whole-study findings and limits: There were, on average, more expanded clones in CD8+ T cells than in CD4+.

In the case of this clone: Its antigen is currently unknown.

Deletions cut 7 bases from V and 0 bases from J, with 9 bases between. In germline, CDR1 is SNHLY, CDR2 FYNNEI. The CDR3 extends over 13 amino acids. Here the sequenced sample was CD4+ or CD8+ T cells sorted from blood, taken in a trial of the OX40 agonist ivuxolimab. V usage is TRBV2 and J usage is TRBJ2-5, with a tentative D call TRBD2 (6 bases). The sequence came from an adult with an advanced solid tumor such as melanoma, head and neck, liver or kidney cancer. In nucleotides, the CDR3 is TGTGCCAGCAATCGGGAGCACCAAGAGACCCAGTACTTC. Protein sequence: CASNREHQETQYF.